A single TCR beta chain is shown here with its context. The data belong to a study of blood T cells in healthy people across ages. A sample-barcoded 5' primer and a J-beta primer mix were used in a second PCR of about 7 to 12 cycles. In TCRdb, the 5' RACE reads were re-called with MiXCR into one record per CDR3 protein. The sample consists of over a million distinct CDR3 sequences, approximately 40% of them appearing once. Germline V gene data show CDR1 as MNHNY and CDR2 as SVGAGI (reference sequence). Trimming at V came to 6 bases and at J to 5 bases, leaving 6 bases not matched to a gene. The CDR3 runs 13 residues.

This sequence originates from a woman under 30 in good health. Source material: blood. The V gene is TRBV6-6, the J gene TRBJ1-1; 7 positions match TRBD1. This chain's CDR3 is CASRVAGGTEAFF. As DNA, the CDR3 is TGTGCCAGCAGGGTAGCAGGGGGGACTGAAGCTTTCTTT.